This T cell receptor beta chain was identified during a study of CD8 T cells in Susac syndrome. Study background: The Susac syndrome patients were therapy-naive, on corticosteroids, or on intravenous immunoglobulin alone at blood draw.

CDR1 and CDR2 from the germline V gene are MNHEY and SVGAGI. The CDR3 length is 15 residues. Trimming removed 2 bases from V and 2 bases from J, with 12 bases in between. Random hexamers primed reverse transcription of about 0.45 to 1 ug RNA. By means of immunoSEQ multiplex PCR, TCR beta CDR3 spanning 54 Vbeta and 13 Jbeta underwent amplification. TCRdb reprocessed the immunoSEQ multiplex PCR reads via MiXCR and lists one record per CDR3 protein. The sample contains 80,000 or so distinct CDR3 sequences, approximately 93% of which appear only once. Study outcomes and limitations: Among active patients and in TEMRA cells, CD8+ clonal expansion in Susac reached its peak.

On this clonotype: The antigen is not known.

The V and J genes are TRBV6-5 and TRBJ2-5, with a tentative D call TRBD1 (6 bases). Material: CD8+ T cells from PBMCs. This sequence originates from a human donor with Susac syndrome. Here the CDR3 reads CASSYQIDRQETQYF. The CDR3 region has the DNA TGTGCCAGCAGTTACCAAATCGACAGGCAAGAGACCCAGTACTTC.